A single sample gave rise to the 32 T cell receptor beta chains below, sequenced in a study of response to subunit inactivated influenza vaccine. TCRdb reprocessed the RT-PCR reads via MiXCR and lists one record per CDR3 protein. Here the sample spans about half a million distinct CDR3 sequences, about 25% being singletons. Sequencing used CD4+ T cells sorted from PBMCs, obtained around 5 days after vaccination. The source of these receptors is a man aged 45 to 65 who received an inactivated influenza vaccine.

The chain is built from TRBV6-2 or TRBV6-3 and TRBJ1-1; D may be TRBD1 (5 bases). V lost 7 bases and J 1 base, leaving 10 bases between the germline ends. The CDR3 consists of 13 residues. From germline, CDR1 is MNHEY and CDR2 SVGEGT. The CDR3 region is CASKYDRNTEAFF. As DNA, the CDR3 is TGTGCCAGCAAATACGACAGGAACACTGAAGCTTTCTTT.

CDR3 DNA sequence: TGTGCCAGCAGCCGTAGAGCTGCAACTCTCAATGAGCAGTTCTTC. This codes for CASSRRAATLNEQFF. The genes are TRBV12-3 or TRBV12-4 and TRBJ2-1; D ambiguous. The CDR3 is made up of 15 amino acids. V shed 6 bases and J shed 6 bases, with 18 bases lying between them.

The chain combines TRBV5-5 with TRBJ2-1; TRBD2 agrees at 14 bases. Germline V lookup: CDR1 SGHKS, CDR2 YYEKEE (reference sequence). CDR3 length: 15 residues. Losses at the gene ends were 5 bases for V and 5 bases for J; bases not matched to a gene: 3. CDR3 coding DNA: TGTGCCAGCAGTTCGACTAGCGGGGGGGACAATGAGCAGTTCTTC. Protein: CASSSTSGGDNEQFF. The whole variable domain, filled in from reference TRBV5-5 and TRBJ2-1, reads DAGVTQSPTHLIKTRGQQVTLRCSPISGHKSVSWYQQVLGQGPQFIFQYYEKEERGRGNFPDRFSARQFPNYSSELNVNALLLGDSALYLCASSSTSGGDNEQFFGPGTRLTVL.

The sample holds many counts of this clonotype. The chain joins TRBV29-1 to TRBJ2-7; D remains ambiguous. Trimming removed 6 bases from V and 3 bases from J, with 15 bases in between. Per the germline V gene, CDR1 is SQVTM and CDR2 is ANQGSEA. This CDR3 region has 13 residues. The CDR3 sequence is CSVLGIWDYEQYF. The CDR3 DNA sequence: TGCAGCGTCTTGGGGATATGGGACTACGAGCAGTACTTC.

This clonotype was seen only a few times. V gene TRBV5-1 combines with J gene TRBJ2-2; no clear D gene. V was cut by 1 base and J by 1 base, with 14 bases left in between. This CDR3 spans 17 amino acids. Looked up from germline, CDR1 is SGHRS and CDR2 is YFSETQ. In DNA, the CDR3 is TGCGCCAGCAGCTTGATCGACCGAGTAATGAACACCGGGGAGCTGTTTTTT. This translates into CASSLIDRVMNTGELFF. The whole variable domain, filled in from reference TRBV5-1 and TRBJ2-2, reads KAGVTQTPRYLIKTRGQQVTLSCSPISGHRSVSWYQQTPGQGLQFLFEYFSETQRNKGNFPGRFSGRQFSNSRSEMNVSTLELGDSALYLCASSLIDRVMNTGELFFGEGSRLTVL.

The chain uses TRBV29-1 and TRBJ2-2; D possibly corresponds to TRBD2 (7 bases). The CDR3 extends over 15 amino acids. Trimming left V 6 bases short and J 4 bases short, with 18 bases between. CDR1 is SQVTM and CDR2 is ANQGSEA in the germline V gene. CDR3 in amino acids: CSVGPRGAGTGELFF. For the CDR3, the DNA is TGCAGCGTCGGACCTCGGGGGGCCGGCACCGGGGAGCTGTTTTTT.

The V gene is TRBV5-1, the J gene TRBJ2-5; TRBD2 matches 7 bases. This CDR3 contains 14 residues. The V gene's germline CDR1 is SGHRS and CDR2 YFSETQ. With 0 bases clipped from V and 5 bases from J, the junction kept 4 bases outside the gene matches. In DNA, the CDR3 is TGCGCCAGCAGCTTGGTCCGGCGGGAGGAGACCCAGTACTTC. Its translation: CASSLVRREETQYF. Filled out from reference TRBV5-1 and TRBJ2-5, the complete variable domain reads KAGVTQTPRYLIKTRGQQVTLSCSPISGHRSVSWYQQTPGQGLQFLFEYFSETQRNKGNFPGRFSGRQFSNSRSEMNVSTLELGDSALYLCASSLVRREETQYFGPGTRLLVL.

Comment on this clonotype: At one boundary the junction diverges from the germline segment, which might be a read error. The chain employs TRBV7-9 and TRBJ1-2, with 8 bases that match TRBD1. CDR1 SEHNR and CDR2 FQNEAQ come from the germline V gene (reference sequence). This CDR3 is 15 amino acids long. CDR3 nucleotide sequence: TGTGCCAGCAGCTTACCCCACCCCGGGGACAGGCCCCAACCCTTC. Its translation is CASSLPHPGDRPQPF.

The chain couples TRBV29-1 to TRBJ1-4, with 8 bases lining up with TRBD1. The germline V gene has CDR1 SQVTM and CDR2 ANQGSEA. The CDR3 runs 16 residues. The trim removed 2 bases at V and 7 bases at J, leaving 12 bases unmatched. CDR3: CSVETLQGAQGEKLFF. The CDR3 nucleotides are TGCAGCGTTGAAACCCTCCAGGGGGCGCAAGGTGAAAAACTGTTTTTT.

This chain links TRBV2 with TRBJ2-1, with 9 bases identical to TRBD1. The CDR3 runs 15 residues. Germline CDR1 is SNHLY and CDR2 is FYNNEI. J lost 4 bases, V lost 5 bases, and 6 bases had no gene match. The CDR3 loop is CASSFLQGAYNEQFF. DNA of the CDR3: TGTGCCAGCAGTTTTTTACAGGGGGCGTACAATGAGCAGTTCTTC.

The chain couples TRBV10-1 to TRBJ2-2; D gene ambiguous. Trimming shortened V by 1 base and J by 5 bases, and 5 bases separated the two germline ends. Per the germline V gene, CDR1 is WNHNN and CDR2 is SYGVQD (reference sequence). CDR3 length: 13 amino acids. CDR3 sequence: CASSEWFTGELFF. In DNA form, the CDR3 reads TGCGCCAGCAGTGAGTGGTTTACCGGGGAGCTGTTTTTT.

This clonotype was seen just once. The chain links TRBV10-3 to TRBJ2-1; TRBD2 matches at 7 bases. Germline trimming cut 8 bases from V and 4 bases from J; bases unmatched to any gene: 5. The germline gives CDR1 ENHRY, CDR2 SYGVKD. CDR3 length: 13 amino acids. The CDR3 is CAIGRESYNEQFF. The CDR3 coding sequence is TGTGCCATCGGGCGGGAGAGTTACAATGAGCAGTTCTTC.

In its sample, this clonotype was seen a few times. The chain combines TRBV7-9 with TRBJ1-6; D is unclear. V gave up 4 bases and J gave up 7 bases, with 8 bases separating them. Germline CDR1 SEHNR, CDR2 FQNEAQ (reference sequence). The CDR3 covers 13 residues. This CDR3 is CASSWMGNSPLHF. The CDR3 DNA sequence: TGTGCCAGCAGCTGGATGGGCAATTCACCCCTCCACTTT.

The chain combines TRBV11-1 with TRBJ2-2; tentatively, D is TRBD1 (6 bases). Germline CDR1 is SGHAT and CDR2 is FQDESV (reference sequence). There are 16 residues in the CDR3. V was clipped by 5 bases and J by 3 bases, with 16 bases between them. The CDR3 sequence is CASSPTGKIDTGELFF. DNA of the CDR3: TGTGCCAGCAGCCCAACAGGGAAGATCGACACCGGGGAGCTGTTTTTT.

This clonotype was observed a handful of times. This chain links TRBV4-1 with TRBJ2-7, with D possibly matching TRBD2 (6 bases). Trimming pared 0 bases from V and 4 bases from J, leaving 19 bases between. The CDR3 totals 17 residues. Germline CDR1 reads MGHRA; CDR2 reads YSYEKL. CDR3 sequence: CASSQEGGAGRVYEQYF. The CDR3 DNA sequence: TGCGCCAGCAGCCAAGAAGGCGGAGCGGGCCGGGTTTACGAGCAGTACTTC.

This clonotype was seen only a few times. CDR3 sequence: CASRLAGFTNTGELFF. The DNA for the CDR3 is TGTGCCAGCAGGCTAGCGGGGTTTACGAACACCGGGGAGCTGTTTTTT. V and J are TRBV7-2 and TRBJ2-2, with 9 nucleotides matching TRBD2. Germline CDR1 reads SGHTA; CDR2 reads FQGNSA. With 6 bases clipped from V and 0 bases from J, the junction kept 5 bases outside the gene matches. The CDR3 runs to 16 residues.

The V call is TRBV30, the J call TRBJ2-7, with a possible D match to TRBD1 (5 bases). Per germline, CDR1 GTSNPN and CDR2 SVGIG (reference sequence). CDR3 length: 12 amino acids. V was clipped by 1 base and J by 6 bases, with 10 bases between them. DNA for the CDR3: TGTGCCTGGAGTGCTATAGGGGCCGAGCAGTACTTC. Its protein product is CAWSAIGAEQYF.

The chain combines TRBV4-3 with TRBJ2-2; D might be TRBD1 (6 bases). Trimming took 1 base from V and 2 from J, leaving 14 bases between them. The CDR3 totals 17 residues. From germline, CDR1 is LGHNA and CDR2 YSLEER. The CDR3 DNA reads as TGCGCCAGCAGCCAAGGTCCACAGGGTGTTAACACCGGGGAGCTGTTTTTT. Protein: CASSQGPQGVNTGELFF.

About this clonotype: With a much larger clone just one base away, this may be a read error. The chain combines TRBV2 with TRBJ2-1; D is perhaps TRBD1 (6 bases). This CDR3 region has 14 residues. Between the trimmed V and J ends, which lost 5 bases and 0 bases, there was a span of 8 bases. Germline-derived CDR1 and CDR2 are SNHLY and FYNNEI. The DNA of the CDR3 is TGTGCCAGCAGTCAGGACAGCTCCTACAATGAGCAGTTCTTC. Residues: CASSQDSSYNEQFF. Filled out from reference TRBV2 and TRBJ2-1, the complete variable domain reads EPEVTQTPSHQVTQMGQEVILRCVPISNHLYFYWYRQILGQKVEFLVSFYNNEISEKSEIFDDQFSVERPDGSNFTLKIRSTKLEDSAMYFCASSQDSSYNEQFFGPGTRLTVL.

The chain recombines TRBV12-3 or TRBV12-4 with TRBJ1-2; 7 bases map to TRBD1. CDR3 size: 12 residues. V dropped 6 bases and J dropped 4; count of bases not matched to a gene: 2. The CDR3 DNA reads TGTGCCAGCAGAGGGACAGCCTATGGCTACACCTTC. Protein sequence: CASRGTAYGYTF.

The chain is built from TRBV12-3 or TRBV12-4 and TRBJ1-6; 7 positions agree with TRBD1. The CDR3 has 14 amino acids. The junction had 3 bases not matched to a gene; V was cut back by 6 bases and J by 4 bases. CDR3: CASRTTGYNSPLHF. The CDR3 DNA reads TGTGCCAGCAGAACGACAGGGTATAATTCACCCCTCCACTTT.

The chain couples TRBV4-3 to TRBJ2-1; a possible D gene is TRBD1 (5 bases). CDR3 length: 15 residues. V was shortened by 0 bases and J by 9 bases, with 15 bases between the two germline ends. Per germline, CDR1 LGHNA and CDR2 YSLEER. Here the CDR3 DNA reads TGCGCCAGCAGCCAAGATAGAGACAGAGGAACTGAGCAGTTCTTC. This codes for CASSQDRDRGTEQFF.

This chain links TRBV15 with TRBJ2-7; D may be TRBD1 or TRBD2 (5 bases each). V was clipped by 3 bases and J by 3 bases, with 21 bases between them. This CDR3 has 17 residues. Germline assignment: CDR1 LNHNV and CDR2 YYDKDF (reference sequence). CDR3 in amino acids: CATSSPGAPRPIYEQYF. The CDR3 DNA sequence: TGTGCCACCAGCAGTCCCGGGGCACCGCGACCTATCTACGAGCAGTACTTC.

The table lists this clonotype with a few counts. V gene TRBV12-3 or TRBV12-4 combines with J gene TRBJ2-1; either TRBD1 or TRBD2 may supply D (5 bases each). V lost 6 bases and J lost 8, with 14 bases in between. The CDR3 has 13 amino acids. The CDR3 sequence is CASRGTGNYEQFF. The CDR3 nucleotides are TGTGCCAGCAGGGGGACGGGAAACTATGAGCAGTTCTTC.

This clonotype occurred a few times. The rearrangement links TRBV4-3 to TRBJ1-1; D gene ambiguous. In germline, CDR1 is LGHNA, CDR2 YSLEER. Deletions cut 0 bases from V and 0 bases from J, with 8 bases between. CDR3 length equals 15 residues. The CDR3, as DNA: TGCGCCAGCAGCCAAGATGCCAGCCTGAACACTGAAGCTTTCTTT. It encodes CASSQDASLNTEAFF.

A few counts support this clonotype. V is TRBV3-1 and J is TRBJ2-7, with TRBD2 matching 7 bases. V lost 3 bases to trimming and J lost 0 bases; unmatched junction nucleotides: 14. This CDR3 spans 18 amino acids. CDR1 is LGHDT and CDR2 is YNNKEL in the germline V gene (reference sequence). The CDR3 nucleotides are TGTGCCAGCAGCCAGGCTCCCCTTTCTGGCGGGAGCTCCTACGAGCAGTACTTC. Its translation: CASSQAPLSGGSSYEQYF.

This clonotype was observed a handful of times. The rearrangement joins TRBV7-2 to TRBJ1-2, with D tentatively TRBD1 (6 bases). Trimming cost V 0 bases and J 8 bases, with 25 bases left between them. The CDR3 has 18 residues. The germline gives CDR1 SGHTA, CDR2 FQGNSA. CDR3 in DNA: TGTGCCAGCAGCTTAGCTCGGGGACATCGATCCCCAACTTTCGGCTACACCTTC. This sequence encodes CASSLARGHRSPTFGYTF.

This clonotype was recorded a few times. The gene calls are TRBV4-3 and TRBJ2-2, with D possibly matching TRBD2 (6 bases). Germline V gene data show CDR1 as LGHNA and CDR2 as YSLEER. The V gene lost 4 bases and the J gene lost 1 base, with 7 bases spanning the gap. The CDR3 has 14 residues. The CDR3 DNA reads TGCGCCAGCAGCCGGAGGGTGAACACCGGGGAGCTGTTTTTT. It translates to CASSRRVNTGELFF.

V and J are TRBV24-1 and TRBJ2-1; maybe TRBD2 (6 bases). Germline CDR1 is KGHDR and CDR2 is SFDVKD. The V and J ends lost 5 bases and 9 bases respectively, with 16 bases between them. This CDR3 comprises 14 residues. The CDR3 sequence: CATSVPGLVSEQFF. The CDR3 DNA follows: TGTGCCACCAGTGTCCCGGGACTCGTCAGTGAGCAGTTCTTC.

This clonotype was picked up one time. The chain recombines TRBV20-1 with TRBJ2-4; TRBD2 matches 9 bases. Trimming removed 5 bases from V and 4 bases from J; junction bases left unmatched: 18. The CDR3 is made up of 18 amino acids. CDR1 is DFQATT and CDR2 is SNEGSKA in the germline V gene (reference sequence). The CDR3 sequence is CSAGWERGAQLSKNIQYF. The CDR3 bases are TGCAGTGCTGGCTGGGAGCGGGGGGCCCAATTATCGAAAAACATTCAGTACTTC.

The genes are TRBV7-9 and TRBJ2-5; 9 nucleotides agree with TRBD2. In germline, CDR1 is SEHNR, CDR2 FQNEAQ (reference sequence). Trimming cost V 5 bases and J 5 bases; bases outside gene matches: 9. This CDR3 spans 15 amino acids. The CDR3 sequence: CASSGATLAGETQYF. In nucleotides, the CDR3 is TGTGCCAGCAGCGGGGCTACACTAGCGGGCGAGACCCAGTACTTC.

This clonotype appeared a few times. V and J are TRBV20-1 and TRBJ1-2; TRBD1 is a possible D gene (6 bases). V was trimmed by 4 bases and J by 3 bases, leaving 12 bases between them. This CDR3 region has 13 residues. In germline, CDR1 is DFQATT, CDR2 SNEGSKA (reference sequence). The CDR3 protein is CSAKDRMDYGYTF. Here the CDR3 DNA reads TGCAGTGCTAAAGACAGGATGGACTATGGCTACACCTTC.